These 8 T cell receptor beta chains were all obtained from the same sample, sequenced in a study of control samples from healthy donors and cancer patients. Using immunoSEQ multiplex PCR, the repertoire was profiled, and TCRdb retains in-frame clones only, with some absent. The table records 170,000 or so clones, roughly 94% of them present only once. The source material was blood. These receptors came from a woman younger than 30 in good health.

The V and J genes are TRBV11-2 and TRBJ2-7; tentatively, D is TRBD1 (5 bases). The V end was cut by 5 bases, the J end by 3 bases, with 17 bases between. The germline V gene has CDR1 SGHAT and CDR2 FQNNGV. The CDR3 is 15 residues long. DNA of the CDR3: TGTGCCAGCAGCCAATCGCTGGGGCCTAACTACGAGCAGTACTTC. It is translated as CASSQSLGPNYEQYF.

This chain's CDR3 is CASNPGAANTEAFF. In DNA, the CDR3 is TGCGCCAGCAACCCGGGGGCGGCGAACACTGAAGCTTTCTTT. V usage is TRBV5-1 and J usage is TRBJ1-1, with D possibly TRBD1 on 6 matching bases. The CDR3 runs to 14 residues. CDR1 is SGHRS and CDR2 is YFSETQ in the germline V gene. V lost 6 bases and J lost 1, with 13 bases in between.

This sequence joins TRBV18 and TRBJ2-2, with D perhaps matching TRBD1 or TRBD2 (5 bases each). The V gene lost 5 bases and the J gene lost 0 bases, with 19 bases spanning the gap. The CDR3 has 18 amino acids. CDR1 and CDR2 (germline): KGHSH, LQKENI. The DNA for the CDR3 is TGTGCCAGCTCATCCCGGGACGCCGGGACGCCGAACACCGGGGAGCTGTTTTTT. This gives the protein CASSSRDAGTPNTGELFF.

In DNA, the CDR3 is TGCAGCGCCATGGACAGGGCTTGGAACACTGAAGCTTTCTTT. Translation gives CSAMDRAWNTEAFF. J is TRBJ1-1 and V is TRBV29-1; TRBD1 agrees at 8 bases. The V and J ends lost 7 bases and 1 base, in that order; junction bases with no gene match: 8. This CDR3 contains 14 residues. Germline V gene data show CDR1 as SQVTM and CDR2 as ANQGSEA.

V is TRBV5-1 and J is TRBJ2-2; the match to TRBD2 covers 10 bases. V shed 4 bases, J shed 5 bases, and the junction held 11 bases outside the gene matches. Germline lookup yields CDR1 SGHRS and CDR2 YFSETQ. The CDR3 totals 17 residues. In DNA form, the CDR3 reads TGCGCCAGCAGCCCGGTTGAGCGGGGGGGCCATACCGGGGAGCTGTTTTTT. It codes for CASSPVERGGHTGELFF. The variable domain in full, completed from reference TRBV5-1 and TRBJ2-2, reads KAGVTQTPRYLIKTRGQQVTLSCSPISGHRSVSWYQQTPGQGLQFLFEYFSETQRNKGNFPGRFSGRQFSNSRSEMNVSTLELGDSALYLCASSPVERGGHTGELFFGEGSRLTVL.

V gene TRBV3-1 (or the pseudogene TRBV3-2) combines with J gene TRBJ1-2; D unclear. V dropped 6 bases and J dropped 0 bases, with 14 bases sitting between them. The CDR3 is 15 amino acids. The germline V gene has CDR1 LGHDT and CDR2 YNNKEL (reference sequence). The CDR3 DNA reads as TGTGCCAGCAGTCCCATGCTGCTAGCTAACTATGGCTACACCTTC. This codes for CASSPMLLANYGYTF.

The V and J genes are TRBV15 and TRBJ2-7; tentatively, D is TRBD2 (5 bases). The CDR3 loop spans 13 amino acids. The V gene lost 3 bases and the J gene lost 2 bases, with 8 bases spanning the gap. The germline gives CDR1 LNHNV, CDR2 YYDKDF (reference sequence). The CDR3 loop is CATSSGETYEQYF. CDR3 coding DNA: TGTGCCACCAGCAGCGGGGAAACCTACGAGCAGTACTTC.

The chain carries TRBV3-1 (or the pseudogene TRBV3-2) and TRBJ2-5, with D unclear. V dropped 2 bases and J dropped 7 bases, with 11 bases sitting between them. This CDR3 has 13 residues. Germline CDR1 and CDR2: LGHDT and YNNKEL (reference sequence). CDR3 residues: CASSQTDSGTQYF. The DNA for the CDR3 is TGTGCCAGCAGCCAAACAGATTCTGGGACCCAGTACTTC.